The sequence of this T cell receptor (beta chain) was determined in a study of shared clonotypes between healthy human individuals. The deep-level immunoSEQ assay was used. Produced via immunoSEQ multiplex PCR; TCRdb's table is partial and in-frame only. Among more than 2,000,000 clones, just over 90% were seen once, and the ten largest hold over 0.12%. V was trimmed by 4 bases and J by 5 bases, leaving 8 bases between them. This CDR3 region has 12 residues. Germline V gives CDR1 MDHEN, CDR2 SYDVKM. CD45RA+ naive and CD45RA-negative memory subsets were separated from CD4+ cells. This clonotype was sampled from a man aged 18 to 30 in good health. What was sequenced was naive CD4+ T cells sorted from blood. Subset noted: CD45RA+ positively selected. The rearrangement joins TRBV28 to TRBJ1-2; D gene unclear. CDR3: CASSWNRYGYTF. CDR3 nucleotide sequence: TGTGCCAGCAGTTGGAACCGGTATGGCTACACCTTC.